These 3 T cell receptor beta chains were sequenced from one sample in a study of CD8 T cells in ankylosing spondylitis. A single record per CDR3 protein comes from TCRdb applying MiXCR to the 5' RACE reads. The top ten clones hold 4% to 5.5% of a sample with some 95,000 distinct CDR3 sequences, around 10% of them seen once. Source material: blood, either unsorted or a sorted T cell fraction (not recorded which). These receptors all stem from a male donor with ankylosing spondylitis or in good health (not recorded which).

This clonotype has ten or more counts. The rearrangement joins TRBV5-1 to TRBJ2-7; TRBD2 matches at 8 bases. This CDR3 spans 16 amino acids. Germline V gene data show CDR1 as SGHRS and CDR2 as YFSETQ. V was pared by 4 bases and J by 6 bases, with 15 bases of the junction left unmatched. The CDR3 is CASSITQAGAPGEQYF. CDR3 nucleotide sequence: TGCGCCAGCAGCATCACTCAAGCGGGGGCCCCTGGCGAGCAGTACTTC.

The sample holds many counts of this clonotype. This chain's CDR3 is CASSLGPFRNEQYF. CDR3 in DNA: TGTGCCAGCAGTTTGGGACCCTTCAGGAACGAGCAGTACTTC. V gene TRBV12-3 or TRBV12-4 combines with J gene TRBJ2-7; the D gene could be TRBD1 or TRBD2 (5 bases each). CDR3 length: 14 amino acids. Trimming stripped 3 bases from V and 5 bases from J, with 14 bases between.

This clonotype appeared many times. The rearrangement links TRBV11-2 to TRBJ2-3; D is ambiguous. Germline CDR1 is SGHAT and CDR2 is FQNNGV. The germline V and J ends were trimmed by 3 bases and 6 bases, with 13 bases remaining between them. CDR3 length: 14 residues. Written as DNA, the CDR3 is TGTGCCAGCAGCTTGGGTTGGGAAACGGATACGCAGTATTTT. Translating it yields CASSLGWETDTQYF.